This T cell receptor beta chain emerged from a study of T cells in Graves' hyperthyroidism and ophthalmopathy. There are many counts of this clonotype. Its antigen is as yet unknown. In germline, CDR1 is SGHNT, CDR2 YENEEA. This CDR3 is 14 amino acids long. With 1 base removed from V and 0 bases from J, the gap between germline ends came to 7 bases. Newly diagnosed hyperthyroidism patients aged 18 to 65 years had disease lasting under 2 months. RNA transcripts provided the source from which TCR beta CDR3 regions were amplified. Using the HTBI primer set, a first-round RT-PCR was run on the TCR CDR3. TCRdb used MiXCR to reprocess the multiplex PCR reads, holding one entry per CDR3 protein. Here the sample spans about 300,000 distinct CDR3 sequences, approximately 15% being singletons. Overall study results and limits: From stable hyperthyroidism, ophthalmopathy was set apart by a 13 V-J model. Among thyroid clonotypes expanded above 0.001, most also appeared in blood.

The chain joins TRBV11-3 to TRBJ2-7, with D maybe TRBD1 (5 bases). Sequencing was carried out using blood. The sequence was collected from a woman in her thirties or forties with Graves' hyperthyroidism. DNA of the CDR3: TGTGCCAGCAGCTTAGGACAGAGCTCCTACGAGCAGTACTTC. Its translation: CASSLGQSSYEQYF.